Listed below are T cell receptor beta chains from one sample, sequenced in a study of Graves' ophthalmopathy and Graves' hyperthyroidism. TCRdb reprocessed the multiplex PCR reads with MiXCR, giving one entry per CDR3 protein. The top ten hold 2% to 2.5% of the sample, which has some 360,000 distinct CDR3 sequences, roughly 17% seen once. Sequencing was carried out using peripheral blood. These receptor sequences come from an adult woman with stable Graves' hyperthyroidism. Each CDR3 is given with its conserved first and last residue. The D gene is left open where the match is weak. Expanded clones get a size class; other rows say once, few or many, or leave the size out.

TRBV6-2/TRBV6-3	many	TRBJ1-1	-	CASSYSRGSLNTEAFF	TGTGCCAGCAGTTACTCGAGGGGGTCTCTGAACACTGAAGCTTTCTTT
TRBV13	many	TRBJ2-5	-	CASSLRGWGTETWQETQYF	TGTGCCAGCAGCCTCAGAGGATGGGGGACCGAAACGTGGCAAGAGACCCAGTACTTC
TRBV2	many	TRBJ2-7	TRBD2	CASSRAHSGRVYYEQYF	TGTGCCAGCAGTCGCGCCCATAGCGGGAGGGTTTATTACGAGCAGTACTTC
TRBV15	once	TRBJ1-6	TRBD1	CATSTRPTGPNSPLHF	TGTGCCACCAGCACCCGACCGACAGGGCCCAATTCACCCCTCCACTTT
TRBV28	-	TRBJ2-1	-	CASSYDTSGVFWEQFF	TGTGCCAGCAGTTATGACACGTCCGGGGTTTTTTGGGAGCAGTTCTTC
TRBV12-3/TRBV12-4	many	TRBJ1-2	-	CASSFTGDGYTF	TGTGCCAGCAGTTTCACCGGGGATGGCTACACCTTC
TRBV28	many	TRBJ2-5	-	CTSSRPRGVQETQYF	TGTACCAGCAGTCGACCCAGGGGTGTACAAGAGACCCAGTACTTC
TRBV11-2	-	TRBJ2-7	TRBD2	CASSLGLAGGGYEQYF	TGTGCCAGCAGCTTAGGACTAGCGGGAGGGGGCTACGAGCAGTACTTC
TRBV6-7	many	TRBJ2-7	TRBD2	CASSYRVGSPGLAGGQNYEQYF	TGTGCCAGCAGTTACCGGGTTGGAAGTCCGGGACTAGCGGGAGGGCAGAACTACGAGCAGTACTTC
TRBV30	many	TRBJ1-2	TRBD1	CAIDRGYGYTF	TGTGCTATAGACAGGGGCTATGGCTACACCTTC
TRBV30	many	TRBJ2-6	-	CAWTTGLNSGANVLTF	TGTGCCTGGACCACAGGCCTGAACTCTGGGGCCAACGTCCTGACTTTC
TRBV9	-	TRBJ2-2	TRBD2	CASSPDPSGRAGELFF	TGTGCCAGCAGCCCAGACCCTAGCGGGAGAGCCGGGGAGCTGTTTTTT
TRBV12-3/TRBV12-4	-	TRBJ1-6	TRBD1	CASTAGGGGSNSPLHF	TGTGCCAGCACCGCAGGGGGCGGGGGTTCTAATTCACCCCTCCACTTT
TRBV28	many	TRBJ1-3	-	CASSLGGYGNTIYF	TGTGCCAGCAGTTTAGGGGGCTATGGAAACACCATATATTTT
TRBV29-1	-	TRBJ2-5	-	CIVGGPLSSPKETQYF	TGCATAGTGGGGGGACCCCTAAGTAGCCCGAAAGAGACCCAGTACTTC
TRBV20-1	many	TRBJ1-1	-	CSARSPMGALGEAFF	TGCAGTGCTAGAAGCCCAATGGGGGCATTAGGTGAAGCTTTCTTT
TRBV12-3/TRBV12-4	many	TRBJ2-7	-	CASSPIYEQYF	TGTGCCAGCAGTCCCATCTACGAGCAGTACTTC
TRBV11-2	-	TRBJ2-7	TRBD1	CASSAWGSTGIYEQYF	TGTGCCAGCAGCGCTTGGGGTTCGACAGGGATCTACGAGCAGTACTTC
TRBV6-1	-	TRBJ2-7	-	CASSERAGEPYEQYF	TGTGCCAGCAGTGAACGGGCAGGAGAACCCTACGAGCAGTACTTC
TRBV28	once	TRBJ1-2	-	CASSKVAGTLPNYGYTF	TGTGCCAGCAGTAAAGTTGCCGGGACACTACCGAACTATGGCTACACCTTC
TRBV20-1	many	TRBJ1-5	-	CSARAPRDGYQPQHF	TGCAGTGCTAGAGCCCCAAGGGACGGGTATCAGCCCCAGCATTTT
TRBV6-2/TRBV6-3	many	TRBJ1-5	-	CASKAEYSNQPQHF	TGTGCCAGCAAAGCAGAGTATAGCAATCAGCCCCAGCATTTT
TRBV4-1	many	TRBJ1-2	-	CASSLPLYKGKDYGYTF	TGCGCCAGCAGCCTACCCCTCTACAAGGGAAAGGACTATGGCTACACCTTC
TRBV18	many	TRBJ1-1	-	CASSPPGLSTEAFF	TGTGCCAGCTCACCACCAGGGCTGAGTACTGAAGCTTTCTTT
TRBV7-3	many	TRBJ2-2	-	CASSLTGKGRTGELFF	TGTGCCAGCAGCTTAACGGGGAAGGGGAGGACCGGGGAGCTGTTTTTT
TRBV11-1	few	TRBJ2-7	-	CASSLAPRHPSYEQYF	TGTGCCAGCAGCTTAGCCCCAAGACACCCCTCCTACGAGCAGTACTTC
TRBV7-3	few	TRBJ2-3	-	CASSLTRQPTDTQYF	TGTGCCAGCAGCTTAACGCGCCAGCCCACAGATACGCAGTATTTT
TRBV28	many	TRBJ2-7	-	CASTDSRTVYEQYF	TGTGCCAGCACAGACTCAAGGACCGTTTACGAGCAGTACTTC
TRBV28	many	TRBJ1-5	TRBD1	CASSPRTGWYSNQPQHF	TGTGCCAGCAGTCCTCGGACAGGGTGGTACAGCAATCAGCCCCAGCATTTT
TRBV5-1	few	TRBJ2-7	TRBD2	CASSQTSGRAQQYF	TGCGCCAGCAGCCAGACTAGCGGGAGGGCCCAGCAGTACTTC
TRBV20-1	once	TRBJ2-5	-	CSAREGARVETQYF	TGCAGTGCTAGAGAAGGGGCGAGGGTAGAGACCCAGTACTTC
TRBV6-1	many	TRBJ2-7	TRBD1	CASSKTGGQEQYF	TGTGCCAGCAGTAAAACAGGGGGCCAAGAGCAGTACTTC
TRBV28	many	TRBJ2-7	TRBD2	CASSRRPAGGPVEQYF	TGTGCCAGCAGCCGGCGCCCGGCGGGAGGGCCGGTCGAGCAGTACTTC
TRBV10-3	-	TRBJ2-7	-	CAISDPKVGLYEQYF	TGTGCCATCAGTGACCCCAAGGTGGGCCTCTACGAGCAGTACTTC
TRBV30	few	TRBJ1-3	-	CAWSVGSRTGNTIYF	TGTGCCTGGAGTGTCGGGTCGCGGACTGGAAACACCATATATTTT
TRBV12-3/TRBV12-4	-	TRBJ2-7	-	CASSTYETFYEQYF	TGTGCCAGCAGTACCTATGAAACTTTCTACGAGCAGTACTTC
TRBV30	many	TRBJ2-4	TRBD2	CAWRREGTWIKYF	TGTGCCTGGAGGAGGGAGGGAACTTGGATTAAGTACTTC
TRBV6-2/TRBV6-3	many	TRBJ1-2	TRBD1	CASSPRKDRDYGYTF	TGTGCCAGCAGCCCTAGAAAGGACAGGGACTATGGCTACACCTTC
TRBV6-5	many	TRBJ2-5	TRBD2	CASNPLAGGETQYF	TGTGCCAGCAACCCCCTAGCGGGAGGAGAGACCCAGTACTTC
TRBV19	many	TRBJ2-7	-	CACGDYEQYF	TGTGCCTGCGGCGACTACGAGCAGTACTTC
TRBV12-3/TRBV12-4	many	TRBJ1-5	-	CASSLRTVNQPQHF	TGTGCCAGCAGTTTACGTACAGTCAATCAGCCCCAGCATTTT
TRBV6-2/TRBV6-3	many	TRBJ2-7	-	CATRVGAGYEQYF	TGTGCCACCCGTGTAGGGGCGGGCTACGAGCAGTACTTC
TRBV28	many	TRBJ1-5	TRBD1	CASSRTGRRRNQPQHF	TGTGCCAGCAGCCGGACAGGGCGGAGGCGCAATCAGCCCCAGCATTTT
TRBV6-5	many	TRBJ2-7	-	CASSYPTDSYEQYF	TGTGCCAGCAGTTACCCGACAGATTCCTACGAGCAGTACTTC
TRBV12-3/TRBV12-4	-	TRBJ1-1	-	CASLLEHAFF	TGTGCCAGCCTCCTCGAACACGCTTTCTTT
TRBV11-2	-	TRBJ2-5	-	CASSLDWQETQYF	TGTGCCAGCAGCTTAGACTGGCAAGAGACCCAGTACTTC
TRBV6-1	-	TRBJ1-2	-	CASGGLNYGYTF	TGTGCCAGCGGGGGCCTTAACTATGGCTACACCTTC
TRBV5-1	many	TRBJ2-7	-	CASSKDEAYEQYF	TGCGCCAGCAGCAAAGACGAGGCCTACGAGCAGTACTTC
TRBV28	many	TRBJ2-7	-	CASRRGFGEQYF	TGTGCCAGCAGACGGGGGTTTGGCGAGCAGTACTTC
TRBV19	-	TRBJ2-6	-	CASSMWAATGANVLTF	TGTGCCAGTAGTATGTGGGCGGCCACTGGGGCCAACGTCCTAACTTTC
TRBV20-1	many	TRBJ2-7	-	CSARDREDSYEQYF	TGCAGTGCTAGAGATCGAGAGGACTCCTACGAGCAGTACTTC
TRBV7-9	few	TRBJ2-5	TRBD1	CASSNQGTGQGETQYF	TGTGCCAGCAGCAACCAAGGGACAGGGCAGGGGGAGACCCAGTACTTC
TRBV18	few	TRBJ1-5	TRBD1	CASSPPGQGSVQPQHF	TGTGCCAGCTCACCACCGGGACAGGGGTCGGTTCAGCCCCAGCATTTT